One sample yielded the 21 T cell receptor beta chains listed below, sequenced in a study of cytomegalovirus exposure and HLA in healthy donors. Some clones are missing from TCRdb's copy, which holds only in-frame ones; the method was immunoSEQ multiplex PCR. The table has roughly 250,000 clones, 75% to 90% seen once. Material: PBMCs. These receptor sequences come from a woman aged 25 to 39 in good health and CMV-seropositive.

In DNA form, the CDR3 reads TGTGCCAGCAGTGAAGCCCCAGTGAATGGCTACACCTTC. Translated, it gives CASSEAPVNGYTF. J is TRBJ1-2 and V is TRBV2; D not resolved. The germline V gene encodes CDR1 SNHLY and CDR2 FYNNEI. Trimming cost V 0 bases and J 6 bases, with 8 bases left between them. The CDR3 has 13 amino acids.

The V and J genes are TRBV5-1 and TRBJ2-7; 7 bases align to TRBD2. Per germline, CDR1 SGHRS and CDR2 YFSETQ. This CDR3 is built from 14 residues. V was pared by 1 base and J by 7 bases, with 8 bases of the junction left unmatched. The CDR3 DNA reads TGCGCCAGCAGCTTGAGGGGACTACCCTTGGAGCAGTACTTC. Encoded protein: CASSLRGLPLEQYF.

The CDR3 protein is CASSLDGTGELFF. The CDR3 nucleotides read TGCGCCAGCAGCTTGGACGGCACCGGGGAGCTGTTTTTT. This chain links TRBV5-1 with TRBJ2-2; D gene ambiguous. Germline CDR1 SGHRS, CDR2 YFSETQ. Between the trimmed V and J ends, which lost 0 bases and 4 bases, there was a span of 4 bases. This CDR3 spans 13 amino acids.

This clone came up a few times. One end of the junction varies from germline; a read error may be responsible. CDR3 residues: CASSLDRGQVFF. The CDR3 bases are TGTGCCAGCAGCTTGGATCGGGGACAGGTTTTTTTC. The chain joins TRBV5-4 to TRBJ1-2, with TRBD1 matching over 8 bases. CDR1 SGHNT and CDR2 YYREEE come from the germline V gene (reference sequence). This CDR3 contains 12 residues.

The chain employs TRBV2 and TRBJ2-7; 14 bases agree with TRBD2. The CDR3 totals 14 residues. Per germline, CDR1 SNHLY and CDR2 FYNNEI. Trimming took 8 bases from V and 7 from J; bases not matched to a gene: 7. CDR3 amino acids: CASRRLAGGWEQYF. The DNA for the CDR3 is TGTGCCAGCCGACGACTAGCGGGAGGGTGGGAGCAGTACTTC.

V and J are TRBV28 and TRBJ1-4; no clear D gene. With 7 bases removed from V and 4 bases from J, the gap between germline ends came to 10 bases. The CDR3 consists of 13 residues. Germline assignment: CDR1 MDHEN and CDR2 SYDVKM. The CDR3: CASNELLNEKLFF. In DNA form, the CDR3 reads TGTGCCAGCAACGAACTGCTTAATGAAAAACTGTTTTTT.

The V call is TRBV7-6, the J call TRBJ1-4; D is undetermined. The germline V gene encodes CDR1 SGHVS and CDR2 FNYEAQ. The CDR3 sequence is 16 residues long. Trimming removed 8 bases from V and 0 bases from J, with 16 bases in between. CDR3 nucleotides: TGTGCCAGCCGCCTAAGTCCGGGTCCAACTAATGAAAAACTGTTTTTT. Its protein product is CASRLSPGPTNEKLFF. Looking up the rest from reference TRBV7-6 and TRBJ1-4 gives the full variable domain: GAGVSQSPRYKVTKRGQDVALRCDPISGHVSLYWYRQALGQGPEFLTYFNYEAQQDKSGLPNDRFSAERPEGSISTLTIQRTEQRDSAMYRCASRLSPGPTNEKLFFGSGTQLSVL.

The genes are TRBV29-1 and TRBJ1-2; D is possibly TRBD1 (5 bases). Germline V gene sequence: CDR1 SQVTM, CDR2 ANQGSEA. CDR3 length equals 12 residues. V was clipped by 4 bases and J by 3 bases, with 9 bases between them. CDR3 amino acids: CSVGKGDYGYTF. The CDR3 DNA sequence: TGCAGCGTTGGCAAAGGGGACTATGGCTACACCTTC.

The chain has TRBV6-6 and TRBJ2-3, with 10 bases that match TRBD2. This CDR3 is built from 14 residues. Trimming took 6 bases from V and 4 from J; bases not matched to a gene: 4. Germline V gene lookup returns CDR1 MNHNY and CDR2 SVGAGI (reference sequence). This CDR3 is CASSRTSGADTQYF. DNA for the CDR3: TGTGCCAGCAGCCGGACTAGCGGTGCAGATACGCAGTATTTT.

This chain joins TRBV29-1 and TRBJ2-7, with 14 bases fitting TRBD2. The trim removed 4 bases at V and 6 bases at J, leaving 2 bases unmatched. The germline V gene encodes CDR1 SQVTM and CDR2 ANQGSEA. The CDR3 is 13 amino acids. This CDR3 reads CSVGGTSGSEQYF. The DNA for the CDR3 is TGCAGCGTTGGGGGGACTAGCGGGAGCGAGCAGTACTTC.

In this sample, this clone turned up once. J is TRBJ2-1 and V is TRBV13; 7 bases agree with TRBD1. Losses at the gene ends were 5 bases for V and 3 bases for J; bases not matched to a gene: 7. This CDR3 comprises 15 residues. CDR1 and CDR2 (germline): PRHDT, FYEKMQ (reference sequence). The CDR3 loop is CASSLRGQGYNEQFF. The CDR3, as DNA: TGTGCCAGCAGCCTAAGGGGGCAAGGCTACAATGAGCAGTTCTTC.

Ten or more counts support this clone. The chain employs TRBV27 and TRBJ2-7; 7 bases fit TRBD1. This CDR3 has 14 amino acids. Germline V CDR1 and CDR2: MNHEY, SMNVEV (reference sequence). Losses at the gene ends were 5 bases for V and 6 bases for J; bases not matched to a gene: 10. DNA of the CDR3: TGTGCCAGCAGTAAGACAGGGATGCTAAGCGAGCAGTACTTC. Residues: CASSKTGMLSEQYF.

CDR3 protein: CASTLFSGRLAGELFF. CDR3 sequence (DNA): TGTGCCAGCACACTATTTAGCGGGAGGCTCGCCGGGGAGCTGTTTTTT. The chain combines TRBV9 with TRBJ2-2; 10 bases map to TRBD2. Germline values: CDR1 SGDLS, CDR2 YYNGEE. This CDR3 has 16 amino acids. V lost 6 bases to trimming and J lost 6 bases; unmatched junction nucleotides: 11.

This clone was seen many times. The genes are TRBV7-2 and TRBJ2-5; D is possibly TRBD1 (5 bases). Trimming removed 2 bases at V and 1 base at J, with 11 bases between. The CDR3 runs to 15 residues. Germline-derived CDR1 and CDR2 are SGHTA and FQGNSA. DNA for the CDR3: TGTGCCAGCAGCTTAATTTGGGGCAGCCAAGAGACCCAGTACTTC. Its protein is CASSLIWGSQETQYF.

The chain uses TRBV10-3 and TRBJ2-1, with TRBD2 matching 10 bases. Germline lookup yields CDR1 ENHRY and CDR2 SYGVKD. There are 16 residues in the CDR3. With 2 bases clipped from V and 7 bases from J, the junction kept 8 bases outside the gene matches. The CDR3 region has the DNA TGTGCCATCAGTGAGAGAAGCGGGAGGGGGGGTAATGAGCAGTTCTTC. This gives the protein CAISERSGRGGNEQFF.

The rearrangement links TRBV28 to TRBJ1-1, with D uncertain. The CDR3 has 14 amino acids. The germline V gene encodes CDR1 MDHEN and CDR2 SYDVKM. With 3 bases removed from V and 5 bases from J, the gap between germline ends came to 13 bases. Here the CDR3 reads CASSFAEIRTEAFF. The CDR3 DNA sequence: TGTGCCAGCAGTTTTGCGGAAATAAGGACTGAAGCTTTCTTT.

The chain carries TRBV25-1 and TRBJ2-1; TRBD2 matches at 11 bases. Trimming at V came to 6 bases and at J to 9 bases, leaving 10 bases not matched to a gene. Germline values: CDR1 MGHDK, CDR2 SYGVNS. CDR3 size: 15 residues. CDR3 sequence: CASSRDLAGGSEQFF. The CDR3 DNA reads TGTGCCAGCAGCCGCGACCTAGCGGGAGGCAGTGAGCAGTTCTTC.

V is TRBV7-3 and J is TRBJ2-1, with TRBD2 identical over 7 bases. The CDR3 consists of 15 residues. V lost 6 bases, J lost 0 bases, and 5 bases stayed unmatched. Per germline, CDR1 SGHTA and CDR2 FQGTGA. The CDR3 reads CASSPAGSSYNEQFF. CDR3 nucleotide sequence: TGTGCCAGCAGTCCAGCGGGGTCCTCCTACAATGAGCAGTTCTTC.

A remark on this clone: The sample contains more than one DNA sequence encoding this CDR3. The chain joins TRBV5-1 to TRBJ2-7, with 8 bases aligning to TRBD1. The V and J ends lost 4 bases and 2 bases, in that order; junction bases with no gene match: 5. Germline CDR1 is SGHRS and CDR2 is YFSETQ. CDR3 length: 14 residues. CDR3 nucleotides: TGCGCCAGCAGCCCGGACAGGGCTGCCTACGAGCAGTACTTC. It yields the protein CASSPDRAAYEQYF.

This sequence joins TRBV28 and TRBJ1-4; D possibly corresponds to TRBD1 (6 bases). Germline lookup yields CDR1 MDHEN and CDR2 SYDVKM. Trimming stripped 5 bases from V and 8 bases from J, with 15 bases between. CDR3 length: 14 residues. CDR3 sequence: CASSPTGIREKLFF. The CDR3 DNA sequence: TGTGCCAGCAGTCCGACAGGCATAAGGGAAAAACTGTTTTTT.

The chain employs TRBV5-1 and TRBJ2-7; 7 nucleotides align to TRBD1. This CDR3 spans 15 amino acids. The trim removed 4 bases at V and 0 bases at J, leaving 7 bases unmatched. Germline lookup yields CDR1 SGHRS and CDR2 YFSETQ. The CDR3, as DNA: TGCGCCAGCAGCCCCTACAGGGGTGACTCCTACGAGCAGTACTTC. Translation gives CASSPYRGDSYEQYF.